What follows are 3 T cell receptor beta chains derived from one specimen sequenced in a study of T cells in Graves' hyperthyroidism and ophthalmopathy. From RNA transcripts, TCR beta CDR3 regions were amplified. Primed by the HTBI set, a first-round RT-PCR was run on the TCR CDR3. TCRdb re-analysed the multiplex PCR reads in MiXCR, keeping a single row per CDR3 protein. This table holds approximately 700,000 distinct CDR3 sequences, less than 20% found once. The specimen was blood. These receptors originate from a young man with Graves' hyperthyroidism.

This clonotype was counted ten times or more. The chain carries TRBV28 and TRBJ2-7, with D possibly called TRBD1 or TRBD2 (6 bases each). This CDR3 is 17 amino acids long. Germline CDR1 and CDR2: MDHEN and SYDVKM. The ends were cut back, 7 bases at V and 1 base at J, with 23 bases in the middle. CDR3 loop: CASIPGLGGLKSYEQYF. Written as DNA, the CDR3 is TGTGCCAGCATCCCCGGGCTGGGGGGCCTAAAATCCTACGAGCAGTACTTC.

This clonotype was detected only a few times. V gene TRBV12-3 or TRBV12-4 combines with J gene TRBJ1-1, with a tentative D call TRBD1 (5 bases). This CDR3 has 15 amino acids. V lost 4 bases, J lost 5 bases, and 17 bases lay in between. The CDR3 sequence is CASSSGPTGRTEAFF. The CDR3 coding sequence is TGTGCCAGCAGTTCGGGACCCACAGGAAGAACTGAAGCTTTCTTT.

This chain uses TRBV10-3 with TRBJ2-7; a possible D gene is TRBD2 (7 bases). Germline V gene data show CDR1 as ENHRY and CDR2 as SYGVKD. The CDR3 is 15 residues long. V shed 6 bases and J shed 1 base, with 16 bases lying between them. The CDR3 DNA reads TGTGCCATCAGCCCCGCCGCGGGGGCTTCCTACGAGCAGTACTTC. It is translated as CAISPAAGASYEQYF.